Listed below are T cell receptor beta chains from one sample, sequenced in a study of T-cell memory formation after mild COVID-19. TCRdb recomputed calls from the 5' RACE reads with MiXCR, one row per CDR3 protein. This sample yields 300,000 to 400,000 distinct CDR3 sequences, of which roughly 15% are seen a single time; about a fifth belongs to the top ten. Material: PBMCs or a T cell subset sorted from them (not recorded which). The receptors were gathered from a man aged 18 to 30 who had mild COVID-19 (a few samples of this study predate the infection). Cell type and time point are not known. The CDR3 runs from the conserved cysteine through the conserved F or W. Fields, in order: V gene, J gene, CDR3 length, D gene, clone size, CDR3 protein, CDR3 DNA. The D gene is left open where the match is weak. A clone size is listed for some rows: how often the clone was seen (once, few, many), or a class if it is expanded.

TRBV9	TRBJ1-6	14	NA	many	CASSVGLFNSPLHF	TGTGCCAGCAGCGTAGGGCTTTTTAATTCACCCCTCCACTTT
TRBV7-8	TRBJ2-3	17	NA	many	CASSGPLTATSTDTQYF	TGTGCCAGCAGCGGGCCCTTGACGGCGACTAGCACAGATACGCAGTATTTT
TRBV7-2	TRBJ2-7	15	TRBD1	once	CASSSTQGNPYEQYF	TGTGCCAGCAGCTCGACACAGGGGAACCCCTACGAGCAGTACTTC
TRBV10-3	TRBJ2-5	11	NA	NA	CAISESETQYF	TGTGCCATCAGTGAGTCGGAGACCCAGTACTTC
TRBV7-2	TRBJ2-1	15	TRBD1	NA	CASSNRDRIVDEQFF	TGTGCCAGCAGCAACCGGGACAGAATCGTCGATGAGCAGTTCTTC
TRBV7-9	TRBJ1-2	14	NA	many	CASTLTGVNYGYTF	TGTGCCAGCACGCTGACAGGAGTTAACTATGGCTACACCTTC
TRBV7-9	TRBJ2-1	15	NA	NA	CASSFGPRAPNEQFF	TGTGCCAGCAGCTTCGGACCCCGCGCCCCCAATGAGCAGTTCTTC
TRBV7-3	TRBJ2-2	16	NA	few	CASSLNGLSGAGELFF	TGTGCCAGCAGCTTAAATGGTCTGTCAGGGGCCGGGGAGCTGTTTTTT
TRBV3-1	TRBJ2-3	15	NA	few	CASSRRGWGTDTQYF	TGTGCCAGCAGCCGGAGAGGGTGGGGAACAGATACGCAGTATTTT
TRBV5-5	TRBJ1-1	15	NA	few	CASSLRTSMNTEAFF	TGTGCCAGCAGCTTGAGGACATCCATGAACACTGAAGCTTTCTTT
TRBV5-1	TRBJ1-2	13	NA	few	CASRDGPRGGYTF	TGCGCCAGCAGGGACGGACCGAGAGGGGGCTACACCTTC
TRBV19	TRBJ2-6	19	NA	NA	CASSIVGGSLPSGANVLTF	TGTGCCAGTAGTATAGTGGGGGGAAGTTTACCCTCTGGGGCCAACGTCCTGACTTTC
TRBV6-5	TRBJ2-1	14	TRBD2	few	CASSFRTSGGEQFF	TGTGCCAGCAGTTTCCGGACTAGCGGTGGTGAGCAGTTCTTC
TRBV7-9	TRBJ1-5	12	NA	few	CASSSPTQPQHF	TGTGCCAGCAGCTCACCGACGCAGCCCCAGCATTTT
TRBV12-3/TRBV12-4	TRBJ1-2	14	TRBD1	NA	CASTRTGINYGYTF	TGTGCCAGCACCCGGACAGGGATCAACTATGGCTACACCTTC
TRBV4-1	TRBJ1-2	15	NA	few	CASSRGQAINYGYTF	TGCGCCAGCAGCCGGGGGCAAGCTATTAACTATGGCTACACCTTC
TRBV7-2	TRBJ2-3	13	NA	NA	CASSFGGGDTQYF	TGTGCCAGCAGCTTTGGGGGTGGAGATACGCAGTATTTT
TRBV20-1	TRBJ1-2	12	NA	NA	CSAAKGVDGYTF	TGCAGTGCCGCTAAGGGGGTCGACGGCTACACCTTC
TRBV9	TRBJ2-3	14	TRBD2	few	CASSPRGGRDTQYF	TGTGCCAGCAGCCCCCGCGGGGGGAGGGATACGCAGTATTTT
TRBV2	TRBJ2-1	15	NA	few	CASSGGQASYNEQFF	TGTGCCAGCAGTGGGGGGCAGGCCTCCTACAATGAGCAGTTCTTC
TRBV7-7	TRBJ2-2	16	TRBD2	many	CASSLAGSENTGELFF	TGTGCTAGCAGCTTAGCGGGGTCAGAGAACACCGGGGAGCTGTTTTTT
TRBV6-5	TRBJ1-2	15	TRBD1	NA	CASSYWDRGGYGYTF	TGTGCCAGCAGTTACTGGGACAGGGGGGGCTATGGCTACACCTTC
TRBV11-2	TRBJ2-3	14	NA	NA	CASSPRTRTDTQYF	TGTGCCAGCAGCCCCCGGACTCGCACAGATACGCAGTATTTT
TRBV9	TRBJ1-1	14	NA	NA	CASSPTGGLTEAFF	TGTGCCAGCAGCCCGACCGGGGGGCTAACTGAAGCTTTCTTT
TRBV7-2	TRBJ2-1	13	NA	NA	CASSPYGDNEQFF	TGTGCCAGCAGCCCCTATGGGGACAATGAGCAGTTCTTC
TRBV11-2	TRBJ2-2	14	NA	NA	CASSHVLRTGELFF	TGTGCCAGCAGCCACGTGCTGAGAACCGGGGAGCTGTTTTTT
TRBV10-3	TRBJ2-2	15	TRBD1	NA	CATNGENRGRGELFF	TGTGCCACAAACGGCGAGAACAGGGGGCGCGGGGAGCTGTTTTTT
TRBV5-1	TRBJ2-1	13	NA	many	CASSLSRDNEQFF	TGCGCCAGCAGCTTGAGTAGGGACAATGAGCAGTTCTTC
TRBV18	TRBJ2-1	14	NA	few	CASSITSSYNEQFF	TGTGCCAGCTCGATCACCAGCTCCTACAATGAGCAGTTCTTC
TRBV9	TRBJ2-7	9	NA	few	CARVGRQYF	TGTGCCAGGGTGGGACGGCAGTACTTC
TRBV14	TRBJ1-2	16	TRBD1	NA	CASSPGRDSSNYGYTF	TGTGCCAGCAGCCCCGGGCGGGACAGTTCTAACTATGGCTACACCTTC
TRBV7-9	TRBJ1-5	15	NA	NA	CASTSDKYGNQPQHF	TGTGCCAGCACCTCAGACAAGTACGGCAATCAGCCCCAGCATTTT
TRBV7-8	TRBJ1-1	14	NA	NA	CASSSTPLNTEAFF	TGTGCCAGCAGCTCGACGCCCTTGAACACTGAAGCTTTCTTT
TRBV4-2	TRBJ2-3	14	NA	NA	CASSPPSASNTQYF	TGTGCCAGCAGCCCTCCCTCGGCTTCAAATACGCAGTATTTT
TRBV6-2/TRBV6-3	TRBJ2-1	11	NA	few	CASSSNPEQFF	TGTGCCAGCAGTTCCAATCCTGAGCAGTTCTTC
TRBV20-1	TRBJ1-2	13	NA	few	CSARPVPTGGYTF	TGCAGTGCTAGACCCGTTCCGACTGGTGGCTACACCTTC
TRBV24-1	TRBJ1-1	13	NA	NA	CATRGDRRVGAFF	TGTGCCACCAGAGGGGATCGGCGGGTAGGAGCTTTCTTT
TRBV28	TRBJ1-1	12	TRBD1	NA	CASSSTGDLAFF	TGTGCCAGCAGTTCCACAGGGGATTTGGCTTTCTTT
TRBV7-9	TRBJ1-2	13	NA	many	CASSLEGDYGYTF	TGTGCCAGCAGCTTAGAGGGCGACTATGGCTACACCTTC
TRBV4-1	TRBJ1-2	15	NA	NA	CASNPWHFPNYGYTF	TGCGCCAGCAACCCCTGGCACTTTCCTAACTATGGCTACACCTTC
TRBV20-1	TRBJ2-4	15	NA	NA	CSAPNRVSAKNIQYF	TGCAGTGCTCCAAACAGGGTTTCAGCCAAAAACATTCAGTACTTC
TRBV6-5	TRBJ1-6	15	NA	few	CASSTDWGYNSPLHF	TGTGCCAGCAGTACCGATTGGGGGTATAATTCACCCCTCCACTTT
TRBV7-2	TRBJ1-1	14	NA	many	CASSPSSTNTEAFF	TGTGCCAGCAGCCCCTCCTCGACGAACACTGAAGCTTTCTTT
TRBV6-5	TRBJ1-1	14	NA	NA	CASSRGVMNTEAFF	TGTGCCAGCAGCCGGGGGGTTATGAACACTGAAGCTTTCTTT